This entry concerns a single T cell receptor (beta chain). Its antigen is unknown. The data belong to a study of T-cell memory formation after mild COVID-19. Study context: Largely, TCR clusters stayed within a single donor. Study-wide findings and caveats: Mostly located in CM and EM were contracting CD4+ clones, with contracting CD8+ clones located in EMRA. Clonal second-wave expansions that peaked on day 37 had unconfirmed SARS-CoV-2 specificity.

TCR alpha and TCR beta cDNA libraries carrying sample barcodes and UMIs came from 5'RACE with constant-segment primers. TCRdb passed the 5' RACE reads through MiXCR, listing each CDR3 protein once. Of 560,000 or so distinct CDR3 sequences in the sample, roughly 17% were seen once. Per the germline V gene, CDR1 is LGHDT and CDR2 is YNNKEL (reference sequence). V was trimmed by 4 bases and J by 2 bases, leaving 11 bases between them. CDR3 length: 14 residues. The source material was PBMCs or a T cell subset sorted from them (not recorded which). The sequence was collected from an adult woman who had mild COVID-19 (a few samples of this study predate the infection). Cell type and time point are not known. The chain employs TRBV3-1 and TRBJ2-5, with D hard to call. For the CDR3, the DNA is TGTGCCAGCAGCCGCCCAGCCGCACAAGAGACCCAGTACTTC. Its protein product is CASSRPAAQETQYF.